The rows below give T cell receptor beta chains drawn from one sample of a study of CD8+CD57+ T cells in acquired aplastic anemia. In TCRdb, the reads were re-called with MiXCR into one record per CDR3 protein. This table holds some 150,000 distinct CDR3 sequences, roughly two thirds found once. Sequenced material: sorted CD4+, CD8+, or CD8+CD57+ T cells (not recorded which) from PBMCs. These receptors were collected from a human donor with aplastic anemia. CDR3s include the opening cysteine and the closing phenylalanine or tryptophan. Fields, in order: J gene, V gene, clone size, D gene, CDR3 DNA, CDR3 protein. The D gene is left open where the match is weak. Part of the rows lack a size; the others show once, few, many or a class for expanded clones.

J gene: TRBJ2-7; V gene: TRBV6-1; clone size: few; D gene: TRBD1; CDR3 DNA: TGTGCCAGCAAGACAGGGGACTACGAGCAGTACTTC; CDR3 protein: CASKTGDYEQYF
J gene: TRBJ1-1; V gene: TRBV24-1; clone size: few; D gene: .; CDR3 DNA: TGTGCCACCATAGGCGGAGTGGGGAACACTGAAGCTTTCTTT; CDR3 protein: CATIGGVGNTEAFF
J gene: TRBJ1-1; V gene: TRBV20-1; clone size: .; D gene: TRBD1; CDR3 DNA: TGCAGTGCTTTCCGACAGGGAAGCAACACTGAAGCTTTCTTT; CDR3 protein: CSAFRQGSNTEAFF
J gene: TRBJ2-7; V gene: TRBV5-4; clone size: .; D gene: TRBD1; CDR3 DNA: TGTGCCAGCAGCTTGGGGGACAGGGAATACGAGCAGTACTTC; CDR3 protein: CASSLGDREYEQYF
J gene: TRBJ1-1; V gene: TRBV2; clone size: .; D gene: .; CDR3 DNA: TGTGCCAGCAGTGAGTCGGCAGGGGATGAAGCTTTCTTT; CDR3 protein: CASSESAGDEAFF
J gene: TRBJ2-7; V gene: TRBV5-1; clone size: .; D gene: .; CDR3 DNA: TGTGCCAGCAGCTTGTTTGGCAGGTCCCACTACGAGCAGTACTTC; CDR3 protein: CASSLFGRSHYEQYF
J gene: TRBJ2-1; V gene: TRBV24-1; clone size: .; D gene: TRBD2; CDR3 DNA: TGTGCCACCAGCCCCTCCGGACTAGCGGGAGCGAATGAGCAGTTCTTC; CDR3 protein: CATSPSGLAGANEQFF
J gene: TRBJ1-4; V gene: TRBV7-8; clone size: .; D gene: .; CDR3 DNA: TGTGCCAGCAGCGCAAGGGTAGCTACTAATGAAAAACTGTTTTTT; CDR3 protein: CASSARVATNEKLFF
J gene: TRBJ2-2; V gene: TRBV29-1; clone size: .; D gene: .; CDR3 DNA: TGCAGCGTTGAGGGCGGGGGACAGGAGTTCCCCGGGGAGCTGTTTTTT; CDR3 protein: CSVEGGGQEFPGELFF
J gene: TRBJ2-1; V gene: TRBV15; clone size: few; D gene: .; CDR3 DNA: TGTGCCACCTCCCAACCGGGGAGCCCCTACAATGAGCAGTTCTTC; CDR3 protein: CATSQPGSPYNEQFF
J gene: TRBJ1-2; V gene: TRBV2; clone size: .; D gene: .; CDR3 DNA: TGTGCCAGCAGGGAGGACAGTGCTTCCTATGGCTACACCTTC; CDR3 protein: CASREDSASYGYTF
J gene: TRBJ1-2; V gene: TRBV20-1; clone size: .; D gene: .; CDR3 DNA: TGCAGTGCTAGTGCCGGGGGCGACTATGGCTACACCTTC; CDR3 protein: CSASAGGDYGYTF
J gene: TRBJ2-7; V gene: TRBV7-9; clone size: .; D gene: .; CDR3 DNA: TGTGCCAGCAGCTTAATTCCGGACAGTACCCTACGGGAGCAGTACTTC; CDR3 protein: CASSLIPDSTLREQYF
J gene: TRBJ1-6; V gene: TRBV6-5; clone size: .; D gene: .; CDR3 DNA: TGTGCCAGCAGTTACGACTGGATACTCGCACCCCTCCACTTT; CDR3 protein: CASSYDWILAPLHF
J gene: TRBJ2-5; V gene: TRBV5-1; clone size: .; D gene: TRBD2; CDR3 DNA: TGCGCCAGCAGCCCTCAGTCGGGGGGGTTAGAGACCCAGTACTTC; CDR3 protein: CASSPQSGGLETQYF
J gene: TRBJ2-7; V gene: TRBV7-9; clone size: many; D gene: TRBD2; CDR3 DNA: TGTGCCAGCAGCCCCCTAGAGGGAGGGGAAGCGGACTACGAGCAGTACTTC; CDR3 protein: CASSPLEGGEADYEQYF
J gene: TRBJ1-3; V gene: TRBV7-9; clone size: many; D gene: .; CDR3 DNA: TGTGCCAGCAGCTTAGAGGGGAGATACTTCTCTGGAAACACCATATATTTT; CDR3 protein: CASSLEGRYFSGNTIYF
J gene: TRBJ1-2; V gene: TRBV25-1; clone size: .; D gene: .; CDR3 DNA: TGTGCCAGCAGTGGGGCGTCACAAAGGGACATCTCGACCTATGGCTACACCTTC; CDR3 protein: CASSGASQRDISTYGYTF
J gene: TRBJ1-2; V gene: TRBV7-3; clone size: once; D gene: TRBD1; CDR3 DNA: TGTGCCAGCAGCCCTCGGACAGGGCAGGGGTATGGCTACACCTTC; CDR3 protein: CASSPRTGQGYGYTF